This T cell receptor (beta chain) was obtained from a study of CD8+CD57+ T cells in acquired aplastic anemia. Overall study: Around 11 million reads were obtained on average for healthy donor CD4+ cells.

The template for TCR beta VDJ and CDR3 sequence profiling was genomic DNA. MiXCR, applied by TCRdb to the reads, yields one record per CDR3 protein. The table records about 220,000 distinct CDR3 sequences, 30% to 40% of them present only once. This clonotype came up a few times. The CDR3 runs to 14 residues. CDR1 is MNHEY, CDR2 SVGAGI, per germline. V was clipped by 2 bases and J by 7 bases, with 11 bases between them. The receptor comes from a human donor in good health, serving as a control. The V and J genes are TRBV6-5 and TRBJ1-4, with D possibly being TRBD1 (5 bases). Sequencing was carried out using sorted CD4+, CD8+, or CD8+CD57+ T cells (not recorded which) from PBMCs. The CDR3 DNA is TGTGCCAGCAGTTACAGTGGCAGGGTTGAAAAACTGTTTTTT. Protein product: CASSYSGRVEKLFF.